These 14 T cell receptor beta chains originate from one sample sequenced in a study of technical replicates of blood from a few donors. The data were produced by immunoSEQ multiplex PCR, yet TCRdb's version contains in-frame clones alone and is incomplete. The top ten clones hold under 0.35% of a sample with roughly 100,000 clones, around 93% of them seen once. The specimen was T cells isolated from PBMCs. Every receptor here comes from a human donor in good health.

The chain is built from TRBV19 and TRBJ2-7, with 7 bases aligning to TRBD1. The CDR3 is 17 amino acids. With 1 base clipped from V and 0 bases from J, the junction kept 9 bases outside the gene matches. The V gene's germline CDR1 is LNHDA and CDR2 SQIVND (reference sequence). CDR3 DNA sequence: TGTGCCAGTAGTATAGTCACCGGGACAGAAAGCTCCTACGAGCAGTACTTC. It specifies CASSIVTGTESSYEQYF.

The count of this clone is one. The chain uses TRBV28 and TRBJ2-7; D gene ambiguous. This CDR3 has 14 amino acids. CDR1 is MDHEN and CDR2 is SYDVKM in the germline V gene. Trimming removed 6 bases at V and 5 bases at J, with 17 bases between. DNA of the CDR3: TGTGCCAGCAGCCCCAGTTATTTGAAAGACGAGCAGTACTTC. Protein product: CASSPSYLKDEQYF.

The chain carries TRBV7-9 and TRBJ1-1, with 8 positions matching TRBD1. The V segment lost 2 bases and the J segment 5 bases; nucleotides outside the gene matches: 4. The CDR3 length is 14 residues. The germline V gene has CDR1 SEHNR and CDR2 FQNEAQ (reference sequence). CDR3 coding DNA: TGTGCCAGCAGCTTACAGGGGGCGCAAACTGAAGCTTTCTTT. Amino acids: CASSLQGAQTEAFF.

V usage is TRBV29-1 and J usage is TRBJ2-5; D may be TRBD2 (6 bases). V shed 7 bases and J shed 1 base, with 19 bases lying between them. This CDR3 comprises 15 residues. Germline V CDR1 and CDR2: SQVTM, ANQGSEA. CDR3 nucleotide sequence: TGCAGCGCCGTACCCGGGACTCTGCCCCAAGAGACCCAGTACTTC. This encodes CSAVPGTLPQETQYF.

This sequence joins TRBV6-5 and TRBJ1-3, with D unclear. Germline values: CDR1 MNHEY, CDR2 SVGAGI. V was trimmed by 7 bases and J by 4 bases, leaving 8 bases between them. CDR3 size: 12 residues. The CDR3 protein is CASIGEGNTIYF. The CDR3 DNA follows: TGTGCCAGCATCGGGGAGGGAAACACCATATATTTT.

The chain is built from TRBV4-1 and TRBJ1-1; 9 nucleotides agree with TRBD1. There are 15 residues in the CDR3. V lost 3 bases to trimming and J lost 10 bases; unmatched junction nucleotides: 12. Looked up from germline, CDR1 is MGHRA and CDR2 is YSYEKL. The CDR3 region is CASSQEGQGGSGAFF. The CDR3 bases are TGCGCCAGCAGCCAGGAGGGACAGGGCGGGTCGGGAGCTTTCTTT.

CDR3 DNA sequence: TGTGCCAGCAGTGAACGTCTTAACTATGGCTACACCTTC. Amino acid sequence: CASSERLNYGYTF. The rearrangement joins TRBV2 to TRBJ1-2, with D unclear. The CDR3 sequence is 13 residues long. Germline CDR1 SNHLY, CDR2 FYNNEI. Trimming pared 2 bases from V and 1 base from J, leaving 5 bases between.

This clone was detected once. The V and J genes are TRBV9 and TRBJ2-5; TRBD2 matches 7 bases. Germline lookup yields CDR1 SGDLS and CDR2 YYNGEE. The length of the CDR3 is 16 residues. The V and J ends lost 0 bases and 5 bases, in that order; junction bases with no gene match: 10. The CDR3 DNA is TGTGCCAGCAGCGTAGGGGAGGGGAGGGCCTTTGAGACCCAGTACTTC. This sequence encodes CASSVGEGRAFETQYF.

This chain joins TRBV4-1 and TRBJ1-2; D call uncertain. Germline CDR1 reads MGHRA; CDR2 reads YSYEKL. This CDR3 contains 13 residues. Trimming pared 0 bases from V and 9 bases from J, leaving 11 bases between. The CDR3 DNA reads as TGCGCCAGCAGCCAAGATGGGGAGTTGAGCTACACCTTC. This gives the protein CASSQDGELSYTF.

This chain uses TRBV2 with TRBJ1-2; D might be TRBD1 (5 bases). The CDR3 is 14 residues long. The V gene lost 4 bases and the J gene lost 3 bases, with 12 bases spanning the gap. CDR1 is SNHLY, CDR2 FYNNEI, per germline. The CDR3 loop is CASSALTADYGYTF. As DNA, the CDR3 is TGTGCCAGCAGTGCTTTGACAGCCGACTATGGCTACACCTTC.

The sample holds a few counts of this clone. The chain is built from TRBV28 and TRBJ2-7; possibly TRBD2 for D (6 bases). The V and J ends lost 2 bases and 2 bases respectively, with 10 bases between them. Germline loops: CDR1 MDHEN, CDR2 SYDVKM. The CDR3 length is 14 residues. CDR3 sequence: CASSLGTSPYEQYF. In DNA form, the CDR3 reads TGTGCCAGCAGTTTAGGGACTTCTCCCTACGAGCAGTACTTC.

The rearrangement joins TRBV4-3 to TRBJ2-7; 7 bases are shared with TRBD2. The germline gives CDR1 LGHNA, CDR2 YSLEER. This CDR3 comprises 15 residues. V lost 2 bases to trimming and J lost 5 bases; unmatched junction nucleotides: 9. CDR3 sequence (DNA): TGCGCCAGCAGCCAAATTGGAGGGAGGGAACACGAGCAGTACTTC. Translation: CASSQIGGREHEQYF.

The CDR3 sequence: CASSQVPSGGVNEQFF. CDR3 nucleotide sequence: TGCGCCAGCAGCCAAGTTCCTAGCGGGGGGGTCAATGAGCAGTTCTTC. The chain joins TRBV4-1 to TRBJ2-1; 12 nucleotides align to TRBD2. V was clipped by 1 base and J by 6 bases; unmatched bases: 4. The CDR3 spans 16 residues. Germline V gene data show CDR1 as MGHRA and CDR2 as YSYEKL.

The chain has TRBV4-2 and TRBJ2-1; 11 positions match TRBD2. CDR1 is LGHNA and CDR2 is YNFKEQ in the germline V gene. There are 16 residues in the CDR3. The V and J ends lost 4 bases and 4 bases, in that order; junction bases with no gene match: 6. The CDR3 spells CASSLGLAGPYNEQFF. The DNA for the CDR3 is TGTGCCAGCAGCCTTGGACTAGCGGGCCCTTACAATGAGCAGTTCTTC.